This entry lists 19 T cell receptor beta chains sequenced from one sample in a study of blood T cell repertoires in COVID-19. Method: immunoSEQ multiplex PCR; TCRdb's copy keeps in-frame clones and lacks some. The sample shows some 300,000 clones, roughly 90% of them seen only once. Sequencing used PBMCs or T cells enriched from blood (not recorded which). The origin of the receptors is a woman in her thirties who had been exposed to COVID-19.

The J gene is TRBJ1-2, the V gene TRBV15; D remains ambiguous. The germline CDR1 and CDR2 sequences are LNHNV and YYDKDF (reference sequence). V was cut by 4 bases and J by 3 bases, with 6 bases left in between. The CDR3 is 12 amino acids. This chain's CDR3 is CATSTDYYGYTF. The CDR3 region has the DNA TGTGCCACCAGCACGGACTACTATGGCTACACCTTC.

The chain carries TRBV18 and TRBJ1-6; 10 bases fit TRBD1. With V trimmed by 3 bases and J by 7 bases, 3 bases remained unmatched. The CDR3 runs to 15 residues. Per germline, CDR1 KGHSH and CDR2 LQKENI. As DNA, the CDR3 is TGTGCCAGCTCACCGGGACAGGGGCGGAATTCACCCCTCCACTTT. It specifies CASSPGQGRNSPLHF.

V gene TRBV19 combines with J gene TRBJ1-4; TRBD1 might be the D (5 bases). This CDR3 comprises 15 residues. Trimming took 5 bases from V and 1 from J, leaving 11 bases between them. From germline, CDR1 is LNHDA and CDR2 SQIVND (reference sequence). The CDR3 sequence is CASSVGLGTNEKLFF. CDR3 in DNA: TGTGCCAGTAGTGTGGGACTTGGAACTAATGAAAAACTGTTTTTT.

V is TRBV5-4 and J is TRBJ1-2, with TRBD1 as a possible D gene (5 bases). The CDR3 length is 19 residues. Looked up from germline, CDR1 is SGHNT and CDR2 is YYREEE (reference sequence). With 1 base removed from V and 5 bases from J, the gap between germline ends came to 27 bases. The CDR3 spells CASSLPRLGSLGALYGYTF. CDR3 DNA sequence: TGTGCCAGCAGCTTGCCCCGCTTGGGGTCATTAGGGGCACTATATGGCTACACCTTC.

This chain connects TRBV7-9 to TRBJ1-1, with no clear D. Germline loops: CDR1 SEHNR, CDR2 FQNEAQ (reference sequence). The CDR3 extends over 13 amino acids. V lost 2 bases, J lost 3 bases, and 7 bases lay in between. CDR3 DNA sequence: TGTGCCAGCAGCTTAACGGAGTACACTGAAGCTTTCTTT. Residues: CASSLTEYTEAFF.

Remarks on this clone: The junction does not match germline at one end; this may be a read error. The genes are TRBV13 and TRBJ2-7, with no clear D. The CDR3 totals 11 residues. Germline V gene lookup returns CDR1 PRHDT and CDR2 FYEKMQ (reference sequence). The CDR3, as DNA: TGTGCCAGCAGCTTACCGGTTTCCCCTGGCTTC. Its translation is CASSLPVSPGF.

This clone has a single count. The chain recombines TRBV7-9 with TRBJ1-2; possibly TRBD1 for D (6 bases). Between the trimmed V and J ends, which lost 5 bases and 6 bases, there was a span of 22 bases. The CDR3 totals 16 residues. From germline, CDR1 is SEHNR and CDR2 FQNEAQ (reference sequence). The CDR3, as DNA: TGTGCCAGCAGCCGAGACAATTACAGGGCCAGGGATGGCTACACCTTC. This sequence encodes CASSRDNYRARDGYTF.

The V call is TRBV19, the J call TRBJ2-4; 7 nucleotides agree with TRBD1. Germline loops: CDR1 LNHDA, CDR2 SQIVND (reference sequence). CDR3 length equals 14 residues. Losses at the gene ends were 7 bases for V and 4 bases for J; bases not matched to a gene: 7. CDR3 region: CASNRDSSKNIQYF. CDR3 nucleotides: TGTGCCAGTAATAGGGACAGTTCTAAAAACATTCAGTACTTC.

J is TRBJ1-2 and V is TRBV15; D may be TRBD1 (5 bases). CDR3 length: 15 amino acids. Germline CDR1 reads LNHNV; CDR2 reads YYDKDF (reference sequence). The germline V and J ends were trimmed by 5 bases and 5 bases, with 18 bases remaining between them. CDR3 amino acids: CATSPKSRVGYGYTF. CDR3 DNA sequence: TGTGCCACCAGCCCGAAGAGCAGGGTAGGTTATGGCTACACCTTC.

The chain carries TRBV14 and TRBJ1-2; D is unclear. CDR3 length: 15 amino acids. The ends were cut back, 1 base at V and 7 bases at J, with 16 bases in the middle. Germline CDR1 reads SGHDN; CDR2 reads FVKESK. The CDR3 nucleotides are TGTGCCAGCAGCCAAGGGACTTGGGCAGTTCGTGGCTACACCTTC. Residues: CASSQGTWAVRGYTF. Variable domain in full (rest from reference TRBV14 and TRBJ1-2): EAGVTQFPSHSVIEKGQTVTLRCDPISGHDNLYWYRRVMGKEIKFLLHFVKESKQDESGMPNNRFLAERTGGTYSTLKVQPAELEDSGVYFCASSQGTWAVRGYTFGSGTRLTVV.

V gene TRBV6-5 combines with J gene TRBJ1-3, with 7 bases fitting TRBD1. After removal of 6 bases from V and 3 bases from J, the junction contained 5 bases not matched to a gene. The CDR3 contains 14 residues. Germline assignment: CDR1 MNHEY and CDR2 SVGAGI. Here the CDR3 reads CASSLDRVGNTIYF. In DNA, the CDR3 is TGTGCCAGCAGCCTTGACAGGGTTGGAAACACCATATATTTT.

The CDR3 coding sequence is TGCGCCAGCAGTAGCGGCGGCTCCTACGAGCAGTACTTC. Protein product: CASSSGGSYEQYF. The chain couples TRBV5-1 to TRBJ2-7; a possible D gene is TRBD2 (6 bases). V was cut by 5 bases and J by 0 bases, with 9 bases left in between. In germline, CDR1 is SGHRS, CDR2 YFSETQ. The CDR3 runs 13 residues. Using reference TRBV5-1 and TRBJ2-7 for the parts outside the CDR3, the full variable domain is KAGVTQTPRYLIKTRGQQVTLSCSPISGHRSVSWYQQTPGQGLQFLFEYFSETQRNKGNFPGRFSGRQFSNSRSEMNVSTLELGDSALYLCASSSGGSYEQYFGPGTRLTVT.

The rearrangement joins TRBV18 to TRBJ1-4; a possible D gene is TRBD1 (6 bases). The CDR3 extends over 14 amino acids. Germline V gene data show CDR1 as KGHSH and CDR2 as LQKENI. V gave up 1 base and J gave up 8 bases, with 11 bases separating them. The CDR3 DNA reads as TGTGCCAGCTCACCACGGGGGACAAGCGAAAAACTGTTTTTT. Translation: CASSPRGTSEKLFF.

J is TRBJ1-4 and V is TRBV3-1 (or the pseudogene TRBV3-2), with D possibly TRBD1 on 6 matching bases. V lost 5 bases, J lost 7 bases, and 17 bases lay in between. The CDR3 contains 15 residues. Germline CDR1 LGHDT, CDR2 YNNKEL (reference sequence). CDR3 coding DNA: TGTGCCAGCAGCGACCACAGGGTTTTGGGTGAAAAACTGTTTTTT. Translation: CASSDHRVLGEKLFF.

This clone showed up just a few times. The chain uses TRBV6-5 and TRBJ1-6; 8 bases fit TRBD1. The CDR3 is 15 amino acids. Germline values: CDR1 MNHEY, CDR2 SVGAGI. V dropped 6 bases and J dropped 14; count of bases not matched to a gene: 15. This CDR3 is CASSKGDTGGKALHF. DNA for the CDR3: TGTGCCAGCAGCAAAGGCGATACAGGGGGTAAGGCCCTCCACTTT.

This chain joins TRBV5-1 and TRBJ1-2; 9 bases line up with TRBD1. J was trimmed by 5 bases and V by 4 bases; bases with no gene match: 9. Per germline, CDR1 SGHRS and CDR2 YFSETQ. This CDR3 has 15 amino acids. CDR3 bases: TGCGCCAGCAGCATGACAGGGGGGAGGAAGTATGGCTACACCTTC. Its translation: CASSMTGGRKYGYTF.

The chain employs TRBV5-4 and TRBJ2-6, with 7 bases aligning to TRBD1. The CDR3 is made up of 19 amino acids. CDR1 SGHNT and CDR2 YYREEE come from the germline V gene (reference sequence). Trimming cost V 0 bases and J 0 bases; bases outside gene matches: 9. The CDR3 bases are TGTGCCAGCAGCTTGGCCCTGACAGGGATGAGCTCTGGGGCCAACGTCCTGACTTTC. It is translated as CASSLALTGMSSGANVLTF.

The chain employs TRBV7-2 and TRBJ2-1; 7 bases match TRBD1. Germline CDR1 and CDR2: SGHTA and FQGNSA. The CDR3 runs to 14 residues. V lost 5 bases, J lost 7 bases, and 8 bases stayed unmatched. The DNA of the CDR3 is TGTGCCAGCAGCACCTCCGGGACAGCAAATGAGCAGTTCTTC. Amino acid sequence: CASSTSGTANEQFF.

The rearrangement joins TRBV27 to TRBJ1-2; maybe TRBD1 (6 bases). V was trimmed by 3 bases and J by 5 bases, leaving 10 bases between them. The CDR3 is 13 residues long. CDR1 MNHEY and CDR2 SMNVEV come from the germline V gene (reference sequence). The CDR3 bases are TGTGCCAGCAGTTTCACTCAGGGGTATGGCTACACCTTC. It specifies CASSFTQGYGYTF.